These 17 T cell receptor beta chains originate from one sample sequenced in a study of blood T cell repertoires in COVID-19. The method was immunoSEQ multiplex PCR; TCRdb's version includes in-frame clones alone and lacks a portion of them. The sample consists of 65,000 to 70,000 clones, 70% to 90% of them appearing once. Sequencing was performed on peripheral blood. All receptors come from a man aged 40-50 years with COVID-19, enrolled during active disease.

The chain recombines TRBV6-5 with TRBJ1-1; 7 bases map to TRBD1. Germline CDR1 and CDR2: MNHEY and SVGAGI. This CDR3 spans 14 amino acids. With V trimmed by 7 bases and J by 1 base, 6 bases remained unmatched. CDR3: CASTLGQQNTEAFF. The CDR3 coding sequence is TGTGCCAGCACTCTGGGACAGCAGAACACTGAAGCTTTCTTT.

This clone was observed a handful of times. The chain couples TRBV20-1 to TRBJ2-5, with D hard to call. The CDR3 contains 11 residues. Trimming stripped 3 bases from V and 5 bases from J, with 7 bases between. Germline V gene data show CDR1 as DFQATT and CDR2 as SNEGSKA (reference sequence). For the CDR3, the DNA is TGCAGTGCTAGTTCCATGGAGACCCAGTACTTC. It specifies CSASSMETQYF.

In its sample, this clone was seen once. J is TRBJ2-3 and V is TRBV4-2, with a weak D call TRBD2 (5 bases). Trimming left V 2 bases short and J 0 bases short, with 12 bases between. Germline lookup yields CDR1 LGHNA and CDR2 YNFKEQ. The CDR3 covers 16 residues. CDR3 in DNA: TGTGCCAGCAGCCAATCGGGCGGGCCCAGCACAGATACGCAGTATTTT. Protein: CASSQSGGPSTDTQYF.

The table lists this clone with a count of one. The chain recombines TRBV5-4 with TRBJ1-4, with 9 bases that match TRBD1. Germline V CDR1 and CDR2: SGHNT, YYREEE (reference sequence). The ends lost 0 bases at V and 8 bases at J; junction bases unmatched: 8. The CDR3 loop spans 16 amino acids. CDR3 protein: CASSLGGQGGGEKLFF. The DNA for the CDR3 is TGTGCCAGCAGCTTGGGGGGACAGGGAGGTGGAGAAAAACTGTTTTTT.

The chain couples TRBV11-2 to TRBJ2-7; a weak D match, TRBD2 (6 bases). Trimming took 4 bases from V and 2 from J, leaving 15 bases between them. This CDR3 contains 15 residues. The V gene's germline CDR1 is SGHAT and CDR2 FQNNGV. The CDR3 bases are TGTGCCAGCAGCTCAGTCCTGGGGAGGACCTACGAGCAGTACTTC. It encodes CASSSVLGRTYEQYF.

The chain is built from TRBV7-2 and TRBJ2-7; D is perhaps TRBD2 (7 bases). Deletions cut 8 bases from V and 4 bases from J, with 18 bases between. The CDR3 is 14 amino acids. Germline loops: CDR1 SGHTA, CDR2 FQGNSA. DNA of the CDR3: TGTGCCAGCTCTCGGGGGGCTAATGAATACGAGCAGTACTTC. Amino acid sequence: CASSRGANEYEQYF.

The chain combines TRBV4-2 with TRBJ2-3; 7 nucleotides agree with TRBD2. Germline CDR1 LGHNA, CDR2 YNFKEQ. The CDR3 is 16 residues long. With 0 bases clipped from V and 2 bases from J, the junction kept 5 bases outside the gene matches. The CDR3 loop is CASSQDTSDITDTQYF. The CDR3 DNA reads TGTGCCAGCAGCCAAGACACTAGCGACATCACAGATACGCAGTATTTT.

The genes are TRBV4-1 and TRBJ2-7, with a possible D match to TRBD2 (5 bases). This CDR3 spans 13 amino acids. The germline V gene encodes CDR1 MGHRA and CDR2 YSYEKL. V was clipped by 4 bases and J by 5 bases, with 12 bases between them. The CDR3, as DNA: TGCGCCAGCAGCCTTGCGGGCGCTCACGAGCAGTACTTC. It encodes CASSLAGAHEQYF.

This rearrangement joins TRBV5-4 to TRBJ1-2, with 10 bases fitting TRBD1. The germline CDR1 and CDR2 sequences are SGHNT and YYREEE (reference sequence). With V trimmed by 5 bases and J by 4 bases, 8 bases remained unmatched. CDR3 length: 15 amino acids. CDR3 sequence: CASSSGQGGRYGYTF. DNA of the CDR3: TGTGCCAGCAGTTCCGGACAGGGGGGCCGCTATGGCTACACCTTC.

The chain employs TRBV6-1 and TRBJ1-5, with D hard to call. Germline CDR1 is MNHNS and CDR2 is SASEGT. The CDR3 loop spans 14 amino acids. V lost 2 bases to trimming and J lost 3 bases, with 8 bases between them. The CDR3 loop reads CASSESGFNQPQHF. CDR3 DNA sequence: TGTGCCAGCAGTGAATCAGGTTTCAATCAGCCCCAGCATTTT.

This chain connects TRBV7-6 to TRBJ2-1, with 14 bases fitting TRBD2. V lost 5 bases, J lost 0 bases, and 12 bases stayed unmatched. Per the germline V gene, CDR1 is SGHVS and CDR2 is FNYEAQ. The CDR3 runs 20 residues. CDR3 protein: CASSPKGLAGGDSSYNEQFF. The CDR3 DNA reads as TGTGCCAGCAGCCCAAAAGGACTAGCGGGGGGTGATAGCTCCTACAATGAGCAGTTCTTC. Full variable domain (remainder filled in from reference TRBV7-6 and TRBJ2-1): GAGVSQSPRYKVTKRGQDVALRCDPISGHVSLYWYRQALGQGPEFLTYFNYEAQQDKSGLPNDRFSAERPEGSISTLTIQRTEQRDSAMYRCASSPKGLAGGDSSYNEQFFGPGTRLTVL.

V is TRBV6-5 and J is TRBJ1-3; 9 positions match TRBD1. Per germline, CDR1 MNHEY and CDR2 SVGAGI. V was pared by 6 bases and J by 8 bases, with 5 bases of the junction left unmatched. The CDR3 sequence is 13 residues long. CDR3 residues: CASSLGQGDTIYF. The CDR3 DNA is TGTGCCAGCAGCCTGGGACAGGGCGACACCATATATTTT.

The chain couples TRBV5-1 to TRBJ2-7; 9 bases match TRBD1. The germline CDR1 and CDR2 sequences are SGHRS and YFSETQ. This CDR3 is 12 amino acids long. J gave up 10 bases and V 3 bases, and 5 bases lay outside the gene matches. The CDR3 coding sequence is TGCGCCAGCAGCTCCCCGGGACAGGGACAGTACTTC. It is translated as CASSSPGQGQYF.

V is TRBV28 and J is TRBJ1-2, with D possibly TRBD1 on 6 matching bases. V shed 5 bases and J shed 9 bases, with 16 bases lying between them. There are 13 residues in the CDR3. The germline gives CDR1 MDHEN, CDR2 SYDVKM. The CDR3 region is CASSRVQGSSYTF. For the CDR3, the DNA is TGTGCCAGCAGTAGGGTACAGGGCTCGAGCTACACCTTC.

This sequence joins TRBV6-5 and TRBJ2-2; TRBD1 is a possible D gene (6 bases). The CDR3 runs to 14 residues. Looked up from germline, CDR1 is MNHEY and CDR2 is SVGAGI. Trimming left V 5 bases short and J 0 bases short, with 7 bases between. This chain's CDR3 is CASSTGSNTGELFF. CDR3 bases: TGTGCCAGCAGTACAGGGTCGAACACCGGGGAGCTGTTTTTT.

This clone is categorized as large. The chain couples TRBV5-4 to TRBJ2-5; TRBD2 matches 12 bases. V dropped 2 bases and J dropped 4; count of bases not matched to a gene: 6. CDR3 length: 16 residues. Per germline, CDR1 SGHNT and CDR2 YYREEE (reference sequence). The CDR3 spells CASSLLAGGPRETQYF. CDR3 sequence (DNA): TGTGCCAGCAGCTTACTAGCGGGGGGCCCCCGAGAGACCCAGTACTTC.

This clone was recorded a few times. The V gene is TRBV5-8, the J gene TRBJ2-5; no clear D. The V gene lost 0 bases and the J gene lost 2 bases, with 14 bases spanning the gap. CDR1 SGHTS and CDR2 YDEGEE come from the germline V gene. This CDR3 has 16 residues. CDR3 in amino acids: CASSLVRWALQETQYF. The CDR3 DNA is TGTGCCAGCAGCTTGGTTCGCTGGGCCCTTCAAGAGACCCAGTACTTC.